These T cell receptor beta chains were read from a single sample in a study of Graves' ophthalmopathy and Graves' hyperthyroidism. Via MiXCR, TCRdb re-called the multiplex PCR reads, giving one row per CDR3 protein. The table shows some 750,000 distinct CDR3 sequences, with around 40% occurring only once. The sequencing input was peripheral blood. The receptors were sampled from an adult man with Graves' ophthalmopathy. CDR3s include the opening cysteine and the closing phenylalanine or tryptophan. D genes are given only for firm matches. Only some rows state a clone size, as once, few, many or a class for expanded clones.

d_call,j_call,clone_size,v_call,cdr3_nt,cdr3_aa
.,TRBJ1-3,many,TRBV19,TGTGCCAGCAGCTCCACGGGGGGAAACACCATATATTTT,CASSSTGGNTIYF
.,TRBJ1-1,many,TRBV7-8,TGTGCCAGCAGCTTAGAACCCGCAGGCTGGAACACTGAAGCTTTCTTT,CASSLEPAGWNTEAFF
TRBD1,TRBJ1-2,.,TRBV27,TGTGCCAGCAGCTATGACAGGGGACCCAACTATGGCTACACCTTC,CASSYDRGPNYGYTF
TRBD1,TRBJ1-5,.,TRBV25-1,TGTGCCAGCAGTTCGACAGGGTTCGACCAGCCCCAGCATTTT,CASSSTGFDQPQHF
.,TRBJ2-5,.,TRBV7-2,TGTGCCAGCAGCCCCGTGGGGGGAAGAGAGACCCAGTACTTC,CASSPVGGRETQYF
TRBD2,TRBJ2-7,.,TRBV29-1,TGCAACGTGACCGGGGGGAGTAACGAGCAGTACTTC,CNVTGGSNEQYF
.,TRBJ1-5,many,TRBV20-1,TGCAGTGCTGGGCGTAGTAGCAATCAGCCCCAGCATTTT,CSAGRSSNQPQHF
.,TRBJ1-2,many,TRBV4-2,TGTGCCAGCAGAGGAGGGCATCAGGGCTACACCTTC,CASRGGHQGYTF
.,TRBJ1-2,many,TRBV25-1,TGTGCCAGCAGTGATGCAGGCTCTTCCCTCTATGGCTACACCTTC,CASSDAGSSLYGYTF
TRBD1,TRBJ1-6,few,TRBV5-8,TGTGCCAGCAGCGTCTGGGGGACAGGGTATTCACCCCTCCACTTT,CASSVWGTGYSPLHF
.,TRBJ2-5,.,TRBV7-7,TGTGCCAGCAGCCAATCCCCAGGGGTAGTAGAGACCCAGTACTTC,CASSQSPGVVETQYF
.,TRBJ1-1,many,TRBV24-1,TGTGCCACCAGTGATGAAACCTCCACTGAAGCTTTCTTT,CATSDETSTEAFF
.,TRBJ1-1,.,TRBV27,TGTGCCAGCAAGCAGGGTGGGACTGAAGCTTTCTTT,CASKQGGTEAFF
.,TRBJ2-6,.,TRBV7-2,TGTGTCGGTAGCCGGGACACCCACTCTGGGGCCAACGTCCTGACTTTC,CVGSRDTHSGANVLTF
TRBD1,TRBJ2-7,.,TRBV11-1,TGTGCCAGCAGCGTCCAAGGGACGGGACAGAGCTCCTACGAGCAGTACTTC,CASSVQGTGQSSYEQYF
.,TRBJ2-5,.,TRBV7-9,TGTGCCAGCAGCCCCTCAGCGGACCATCACCAAGAGACCCAGTACTTC,CASSPSADHHQETQYF
.,TRBJ2-6,.,TRBV7-9,TGTGCCAGCAGCTTAGGGGGAAGTCGGGGCAACGTCCTGACTTTC,CASSLGGSRGNVLTF
TRBD2,TRBJ2-5,many,TRBV11-2,TGTGCCAGCAGCTTAAGCGGGGGGGTCAGCCAAGAGACCCAGTACTTC,CASSLSGGVSQETQYF
TRBD2,TRBJ2-7,.,TRBV7-2,TGTGCCAGCAGTCCCGGGACTAGCGGATTGTACGAGCAGTACTTC,CASSPGTSGLYEQYF
TRBD1,TRBJ1-1,.,TRBV10-3,TGTGCCATCAGTGAGTGGGACAGCAGCTCTGAAGCTTTCTTT,CAISEWDSSSEAFF
.,TRBJ2-7,.,TRBV5-6,TGTGCCAGCAGCCTTCTTCGAAAGGGGATCTACGAGCAGTACTTC,CASSLLRKGIYEQYF
TRBD1,TRBJ1-2,.,TRBV25-1,TGTGCCAGCAGTGAATCGACAGGGACTAAATTGCAGTCCGCTGGCTACACCTTC,CASSESTGTKLQSAGYTF
.,TRBJ2-7,.,TRBV10-3,TGTGCCATCAGTCGTAATCAACAGGAGGAGCAGTACTTC,CAISRNQQEEQYF
.,TRBJ1-4,many,TRBV29-1,TGCAGCGTTGACGGAGGGGCCCAGGGTGAAAAACTGTTTTTT,CSVDGGAQGEKLFF
TRBD1,TRBJ1-6,.,TRBV9,TGTGCCAGCAGCCAAGGGACAGGGGGTGGTTCACCCCTCCACTTT,CASSQGTGGGSPLHF
.,TRBJ2-5,.,TRBV5-6,TGTGCCTGGAGTCGGAGCAGCCAAGAGACCCAGTACTTC,CAWSRSSQETQYF
.,TRBJ2-6,.,TRBV20-1,TGCAGTGCTAGATTAACAGGGATTGGGGCCAACGTCCTGACTTTC,CSARLTGIGANVLTF
.,TRBJ2-7,.,TRBV7-9,TGTGCCAGCAAATCCGGGACCTTCAGCCCGCGGCAGTACTTC,CASKSGTFSPRQYF
.,TRBJ2-7,few,TRBV11-2,TGTGCCAGCAGCTTAATTCAGACTTACGAGCAGTACTTC,CASSLIQTYEQYF
.,TRBJ1-4,.,TRBV11-1,TGTGCCAGCAGCTTACCAGGTTCTAATGAAAAACTGTTTTTT,CASSLPGSNEKLFF